This passage covers 6 T cell receptor beta chains from one sample sequenced in a study of cytomegalovirus exposure and HLA in healthy donors (dated by TCRdb to about 2017). Receptor libraries were prepared by the immunoSEQ multiplex PCR assay. TCRdb's version of the immuneACCESS table is confined to in-frame rearrangements and falls short of the full clone set. An unresolved V gene accounts for under half of the shortfall where checked; the remainder is of unknown origin. Recorded for this sample are some 180,000 clones; about nine tenths of them occurred a single time. The top ten hold more than 5.5% of the sample. The material sequenced was PBMCs. These receptors all come from a man aged 25 to 40 in good health and CMV-seropositive.

The chain is built from TRBV28 and TRBJ2-7; 7 bases agree with TRBD1. Losses at the gene ends were 5 bases for V and 4 bases for J; bases not matched to a gene: 5. The V gene's germline CDR1 is MDHEN and CDR2 SYDVKM. This CDR3 comprises 13 residues. CDR3 amino acids: CASSQTGVYEQYF. The CDR3 DNA reads TGTGCCAGCAGTCAAACAGGGGTGTACGAGCAGTACTTC.

This chain joins TRBV11-2 and TRBJ2-5; the D gene is possibly TRBD2 (6 bases). Germline assignment: CDR1 SGHAT and CDR2 FQNNGV. Trimming removed 1 base at V and 3 bases at J, with 12 bases between. There are 15 residues in the CDR3. The CDR3 region has the DNA TGTGCCAGCAGCTTAGGGCGGGGAAGGGAAGAGACCCAGTACTTC. It specifies CASSLGRGREETQYF.

The chain couples TRBV4-3 to TRBJ2-3, with D perhaps matching TRBD2 (6 bases). The CDR3 runs 17 residues. V was pared by 3 bases and J by 0 bases, with 16 bases between. CDR1 LGHNA and CDR2 YSLEER come from the germline V gene. The CDR3 DNA follows: TGCGCCAGCAGCCACCTAGCTAGCGAACCTAGCACAGATACGCAGTATTTT. Translating gives CASSHLASEPSTDTQYF.

J is TRBJ2-7 and V is TRBV28; D gene unclear. Looked up from germline, CDR1 is MDHEN and CDR2 is SYDVKM. V dropped 7 bases and J dropped 4 bases, with 14 bases sitting between them. The CDR3 has 13 amino acids. In DNA, the CDR3 is TGTGCCAGCACCGAAATCAGTTTGTACGAGCAGTACTTC. This encodes CASTEISLYEQYF. Together with reference TRBV28 and TRBJ2-7, the CDR3 gives the full variable domain: DVKVTQSSRYLVKRTGEKVFLECVQDMDHENMFWYRQDPGLGLRLIYFSYDVKMKEKGDIPEGYSVSREKKERFSLILESASTNQTSMYLCASTEISLYEQYFGPGTRLTVT.

The V call is TRBV29-1, the J call TRBJ2-7, with D perhaps matching TRBD1 (6 bases). Trimming shortened V by 4 bases and J by 2 bases, and 9 bases separated the two germline ends. The CDR3 covers 12 residues. CDR1 and CDR2 (germline): SQVTM, ANQGSEA. CDR3 residues: CSVGRGTYEQYF. DNA for the CDR3: TGCAGCGTTGGCAGGGGCACCTACGAGCAGTACTTC.

The rearrangement uses TRBV6-4 and TRBJ1-3, with D unresolved. The CDR3 is 15 residues long. CDR1 is MRHNA and CDR2 is SNTAGT in the germline V gene. The V gene lost 4 bases and the J gene lost 2 bases, with 12 bases spanning the gap. This CDR3 reads CASSVEAGAGNTIYF. DNA for the CDR3: TGTGCCAGCAGTGTGGAGGCGGGTGCTGGAAACACCATATATTTT.